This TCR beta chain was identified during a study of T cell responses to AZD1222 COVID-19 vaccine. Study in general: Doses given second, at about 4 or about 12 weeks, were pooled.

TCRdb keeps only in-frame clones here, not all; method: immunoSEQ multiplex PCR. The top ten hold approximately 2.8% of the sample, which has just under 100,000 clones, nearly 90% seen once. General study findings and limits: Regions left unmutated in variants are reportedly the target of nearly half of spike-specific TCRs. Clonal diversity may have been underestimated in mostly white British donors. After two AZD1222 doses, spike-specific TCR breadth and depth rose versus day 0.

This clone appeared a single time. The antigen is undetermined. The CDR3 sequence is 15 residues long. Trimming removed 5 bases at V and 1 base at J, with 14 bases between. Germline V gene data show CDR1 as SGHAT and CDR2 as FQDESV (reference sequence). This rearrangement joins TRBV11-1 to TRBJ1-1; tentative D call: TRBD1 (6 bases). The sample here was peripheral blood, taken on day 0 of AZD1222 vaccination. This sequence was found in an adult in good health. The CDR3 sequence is CASSVQGHENTEAFF. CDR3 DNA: TGTGCCAGCAGCGTTCAGGGACATGAGAACACTGAAGCTTTCTTT.